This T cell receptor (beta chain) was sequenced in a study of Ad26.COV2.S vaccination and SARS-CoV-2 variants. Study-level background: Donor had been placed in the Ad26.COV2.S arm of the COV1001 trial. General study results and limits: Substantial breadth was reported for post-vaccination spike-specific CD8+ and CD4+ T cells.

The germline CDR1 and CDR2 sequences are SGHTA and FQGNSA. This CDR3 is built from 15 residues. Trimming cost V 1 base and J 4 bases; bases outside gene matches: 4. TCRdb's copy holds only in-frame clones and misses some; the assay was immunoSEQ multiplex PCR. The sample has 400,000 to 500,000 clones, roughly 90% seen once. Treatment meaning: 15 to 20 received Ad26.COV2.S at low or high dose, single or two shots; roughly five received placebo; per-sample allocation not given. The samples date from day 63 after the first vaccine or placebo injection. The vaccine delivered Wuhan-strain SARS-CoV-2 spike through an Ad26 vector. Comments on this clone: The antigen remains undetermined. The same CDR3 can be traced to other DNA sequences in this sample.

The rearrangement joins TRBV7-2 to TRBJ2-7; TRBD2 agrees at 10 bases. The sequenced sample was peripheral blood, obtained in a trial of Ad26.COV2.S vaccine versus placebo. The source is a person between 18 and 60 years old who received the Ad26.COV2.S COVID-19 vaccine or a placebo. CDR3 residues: CASSLVAGGPYEQYF. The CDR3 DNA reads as TGTGCCAGCAGCTTAGTAGCGGGGGGCCCATACGAGCAGTACTTC. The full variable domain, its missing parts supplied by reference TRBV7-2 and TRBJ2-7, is GAGVSQSPSNKVTEKGKDVELRCDPISGHTALYWYRQSLGQGLEFLIYFQGNSAPDKSGLPSDRFSAERTGGSVSTLTIQRTQQEDSAVYLCASSLVAGGPYEQYFGPGTRLTVT.